This TCR beta chain was retrieved from a study of cytomegalovirus exposure and HLA in healthy donors. Study background: Findings of an earlier analysis included some 110 million unique TCR beta sequences from 170 million or so T cells. Study-wide findings and caveats: Earlier results showed most TCR beta V segments being productive about 90% or about 30% of the time.

Despite likely unrecorded immune exposures, the donors were nominally healthy at the time of sampling. From germline, CDR1 is MRHNA and CDR2 SNTAGT. The CDR3 covers 15 residues. PCR employed 60 Vbeta and 13 Jbeta primers. Profiled with immunoSEQ multiplex PCR; TCRdb holds only in-frame clones, not every one. This sample has fewer than 200,000 clones; approximately 82% occur once, and the top ten carry around 1.5%. A remark on this clone: Its matching antigen is unknown.

The sequenced material came from PBMCs. This sequence joins TRBV6-4 and TRBJ2-5; D ambiguous. Matching the DNA end better, TRBJ2-7 makes the J call doubtful. This clonotype was obtained from a male donor in good health and CMV-seronegative. The CDR3 sequence: CASSAPSPALDEQYF. In nucleotides, the CDR3 is TGTGCCAGCAGTGCCCCTTCCCCAGCGCTCGACGAGCAGTACTTC.